This TCR beta chain was identified in a study of beta chain features in type 1 diabetes. Overall study results and limits: Within each of all four CD4+ subsets, Type 1 diabetes patients had TCRB CDR3s that were moderately but significantly shorter.

Every bit of the isolated RNA underwent reverse transcription, so sequencing read expressed TCRB transcripts. Produced via immunoSEQ multiplex PCR; TCRdb's table is partial and in-frame only. The table lists about 16,000 clones, approximately 70% of them singletons. Germline lookup yields CDR1 SEHNR and CDR2 FQNEAQ (reference sequence). The V and J ends lost 1 base and 6 bases respectively, with 13 bases between them. This CDR3 has 14 amino acids. Regarding this clone: Its antigen is unknown.

Material: stem cell memory CD4+ T cells from blood. The clonotype was recovered from a man under 40 with type 1 diabetes. The chain recombines TRBV7-9 with TRBJ2-7; D perhaps matches TRBD2 (6 bases). CDR3 protein: CASSLGGTVGEQYF. In DNA, the CDR3 is TGTGCCAGCAGCTTAGGCGGGACCGTAGGCGAGCAGTACTTC.